These 22 T cell receptor beta chains were sequenced from one sample in a study of shared clonotypes between healthy human individuals. Clones were read by immunoSEQ multiplex PCR, and TCRdb kept only the in-frame ones, dropping some. Here the sample spans under 1,900,000 clones, 98% being singletons. The material sequenced was naive CD4+ T cells sorted from blood. The subset here: CD45RA+ positively selected. These receptors were collected from a man aged 25-45 years in good health.

In this sample, this clone turned up once. The J gene is TRBJ2-3, the V gene TRBV4-1, with D possibly matching TRBD2 (5 bases). CDR1 and CDR2 from the germline V gene are MGHRA and YSYEKL. Trimming shortened V by 1 base and J by 0 bases, and 17 bases separated the two germline ends. The CDR3 totals 18 residues. Here the CDR3 DNA reads TGCGCCAGCAGCCAAGGCTCAAGACTACTTAGGAGCACAGATACGCAGTATTTT. This encodes CASSQGSRLLRSTDTQYF.

This clone was observed once. V usage is TRBV2 and J usage is TRBJ2-2; either TRBD1 or TRBD2 may fit D (6 bases each). The germline V gene encodes CDR1 SNHLY and CDR2 FYNNEI. The V end lost 6 bases, the J end lost 6 bases, and 17 bases lay between the germline ends. The CDR3 is 15 residues long. The CDR3 loop reads CASSVVWGAAGELFF. CDR3 in DNA: TGTGCCAGCAGCGTTGTTTGGGGGGCCGCCGGGGAGCTGTTTTTT.

The rearrangement joins TRBV6-5 to TRBJ2-1; D gene unclear. The CDR3 is 15 amino acids. Germline loops: CDR1 MNHEY, CDR2 SVGAGI. V dropped 7 bases and J dropped 0 bases, with 13 bases sitting between them. The CDR3 sequence: CASKPDGSSYNEQFF. Here the CDR3 DNA reads TGTGCCAGCAAGCCCGACGGAAGCTCCTACAATGAGCAGTTCTTC.

For the CDR3, the DNA is TGTGCCAGCAGCCAGAGCTGGGAGACCCAGTACTTC. Its protein product is CASSQSWETQYF. The chain couples TRBV5-6 to TRBJ2-5, with D uncertain. V was clipped by 4 bases and J by 5 bases, with 9 bases between them. The CDR3 runs to 12 residues. Germline-derived CDR1 and CDR2 are SGHDT and YYEEEE.

The rearrangement links TRBV10-2 to TRBJ2-3; 12 nucleotides agree with TRBD2. CDR3 length equals 15 residues. In germline, CDR1 is WSHSY, CDR2 SAAADI. The J segment lost 4 bases and the V segment lost 7 bases, leaving 6 bases of the junction unmatched. In DNA form, the CDR3 reads TGCGCCAGCACCCCGACTAGCGGGAGAGCAGATACGCAGTATTTT. Translating gives CASTPTSGRADTQYF.

V is TRBV19 and J is TRBJ2-7; TRBD2 might be the D (5 bases). Trimming stripped 7 bases from V and 0 bases from J, with 16 bases between. CDR3 length: 15 residues. Germline CDR1 reads LNHDA; CDR2 reads SQIVND (reference sequence). The CDR3 is CASNRGSSPSYEQYF. Written as DNA, the CDR3 is TGTGCCAGTAATCGGGGTTCATCGCCCTCCTACGAGCAGTACTTC. The full variable domain, its missing parts supplied by reference TRBV19 and TRBJ2-7, is DGGITQSPKYLFRKEGQNVTLSCEQNLNHDAMYWYRQDPGQGLRLIYYSQIVNDFQKGDIAEGYSVSREKKESFPLTVTSAQKNPTAFYLCASNRGSSPSYEQYFGPGTRLTVT.

The J gene is TRBJ2-7, the V gene TRBV18; D perhaps matches TRBD2 (6 bases). Germline V lookup: CDR1 KGHSH, CDR2 LQKENI. The length of the CDR3 is 14 residues. The V gene lost 2 bases and the J gene lost 2 bases, with 10 bases spanning the gap. CDR3 residues: CASSPAGPAYEQYF. CDR3 coding DNA: TGTGCCAGCTCACCAGCGGGGCCTGCCTACGAGCAGTACTTC.

This rearrangement joins TRBV2 to TRBJ1-5; the match to TRBD1 covers 8 bases. The CDR3 is 14 residues long. Unmatched junction bases numbered 3, after V lost 3 bases and J lost 5 bases. CDR1 SNHLY and CDR2 FYNNEI come from the germline V gene. CDR3 coding DNA: TGTGCCAGCAGTGACAGGGGGCGGTATCAGCCCCAGCATTTT. Protein: CASSDRGRYQPQHF.

The chain employs TRBV27 and TRBJ2-7; D is perhaps TRBD2 (6 bases). CDR1 is MNHEY and CDR2 is SMNVEV in the germline V gene (reference sequence). Trimming shortened V by 6 bases and J by 7 bases, and 13 bases separated the two germline ends. The CDR3 runs to 12 residues. The chain's CDR3 is CASSRLGGEQYF. CDR3 bases: TGTGCCAGCAGCCGTCTTGGGGGGGAGCAGTACTTC.

This clone was picked up one time. The gene calls are TRBV9 and TRBJ2-1; 10 nucleotides agree with TRBD2. The germline V gene has CDR1 SGDLS and CDR2 YYNGEE. The J segment lost 5 bases and the V segment lost 5 bases, leaving 10 bases of the junction unmatched. The CDR3 loop spans 16 amino acids. CDR3 region: CASRPVSGRGHNEQFF. CDR3 coding DNA: TGTGCCAGCAGACCAGTGAGCGGGAGGGGCCACAATGAGCAGTTCTTC.

V gene TRBV15 combines with J gene TRBJ1-5; 9 bases line up with TRBD1. CDR3 length: 13 amino acids. V dropped 4 bases and J dropped 6; count of bases not matched to a gene: 1. Looked up from germline, CDR1 is LNHNV and CDR2 is YYDKDF (reference sequence). CDR3 nucleotide sequence: TGTGCCACCAGCAACAGGGGGCTTCAGCCCCAGCATTTT. It yields the protein CATSNRGLQPQHF.

V and J are TRBV7-9 and TRBJ2-5; D gene uncertain. Trimming left V 3 bases short and J 4 bases short, with 9 bases between. The CDR3 covers 13 residues. Germline V lookup: CDR1 SEHNR, CDR2 FQNEAQ (reference sequence). The DNA for the CDR3 is TGTGCCAGCAGCTTTAAAGAAACAGAGACCCAGTACTTC. Amino acid sequence: CASSFKETETQYF.

The DNA of the CDR3 is TGTGCCAGCAGTTACTCCGGAGCAGGGGGCACAGATACGCAGTATTTT. As protein: CASSYSGAGGTDTQYF. This chain links TRBV6-5 with TRBJ2-3; D possibly corresponds to TRBD1 (6 bases). Between the trimmed V and J ends, which lost 0 bases and 1 base, there was a span of 11 bases. The CDR3 has 16 amino acids. Per the germline V gene, CDR1 is MNHEY and CDR2 is SVGAGI.

The chain recombines TRBV30 with TRBJ2-3; TRBD2 is a possible D gene (6 bases). This CDR3 is built from 13 residues. Germline lookup yields CDR1 GTSNPN and CDR2 SVGIG (reference sequence). The V gene lost 3 bases and the J gene lost 4 bases, with 11 bases spanning the gap. The CDR3 sequence is CAWSPAGPDTQYF. DNA for the CDR3: TGTGCCTGGAGCCCAGCGGGCCCAGATACGCAGTATTTT. The full variable domain, completed using reference TRBV30 and TRBJ2-3, is SQTIHQWPATLVQPVGSPLSLECTVEGTSNPNLYWYRQAAGRGLQLLFYSVGIGQISSEVPQNLSASRPQDRQFILSSKKLLLSDSGFYLCAWSPAGPDTQYFGPGTRLTVL.

The chain uses TRBV7-9 and TRBJ2-3; D call uncertain. This CDR3 is built from 17 residues. V was pared by 1 base and J by 0 bases, with 14 bases between. CDR1 is SEHNR, CDR2 FQNEAQ, per germline (reference sequence). CDR3 protein: CASSLGGASASTDTQYF. Written as DNA, the CDR3 is TGTGCCAGCAGCTTAGGCGGCGCCTCAGCAAGCACAGATACGCAGTATTTT.

The V call is TRBV4-3, the J call TRBJ2-3; D unclear. V dropped 3 bases and J dropped 0 bases, with 13 bases sitting between them. Per germline, CDR1 LGHNA and CDR2 YSLEER. The CDR3 has 16 amino acids. In DNA form, the CDR3 reads TGCGCCAGCAGCCAGTATGAGCGTTCGAGCACAGATACGCAGTATTTT. Protein sequence: CASSQYERSSTDTQYF.

The J gene is TRBJ2-7, the V gene TRBV29-1; D remains ambiguous. Germline V gene lookup returns CDR1 SQVTM and CDR2 ANQGSEA. This CDR3 has 15 residues. V was shortened by 5 bases and J by 0 bases, with 17 bases between the two germline ends. The CDR3 protein is CSVPTRKPTSYEQYF. CDR3 in DNA: TGCAGCGTTCCCACGCGGAAACCAACCTCCTACGAGCAGTACTTC.

V usage is TRBV9 and J usage is TRBJ2-1; 13 bases are a match to TRBD2. Looked up from germline, CDR1 is SGDLS and CDR2 is YYNGEE. This CDR3 has 18 residues. V shed 1 base, J shed 7 bases, and the junction held 11 bases outside the gene matches. The CDR3 sequence is CASSVQLGTSGIVNEQFF. CDR3 bases: TGTGCCAGCAGCGTACAGCTGGGGACTAGCGGGATTGTGAATGAGCAGTTCTTC.

V and J are TRBV18 and TRBJ2-5; 7 bases map to TRBD1. CDR3 length: 15 amino acids. Germline V gives CDR1 KGHSH, CDR2 LQKENI. V trimming: 3 bases; J trimming: 2 bases; junction bases outside the gene matches: 6. The CDR3 spells CASSPLPGQQETQYF. CDR3 nucleotide sequence: TGTGCCAGCTCACCGTTACCGGGACAGCAAGAGACCCAGTACTTC.

The rearrangement joins TRBV27 to TRBJ1-5; no clear D gene. The CDR3 totals 14 residues. V was clipped by 6 bases and J by 5 bases, with 14 bases between them. Germline-derived CDR1 and CDR2 are MNHEY and SMNVEV (reference sequence). The CDR3 is CASSRWPGYQPQHF. As DNA, the CDR3 is TGTGCCAGCAGCCGATGGCCGGGTTATCAGCCCCAGCATTTT.

The chain employs TRBV7-3 and TRBJ2-3; D is perhaps TRBD1 or TRBD2 (5 bases each). This CDR3 comprises 18 residues. Deletions cut 3 bases from V and 3 bases from J, with 22 bases between. Germline V gene sequence: CDR1 SGHTA, CDR2 FQGTGA. The DNA of the CDR3 is TGTGCCAGCAGCTTCCTTGGGACGCCCAGCAGAACTACAGATACGCAGTATTTT. Protein sequence: CASSFLGTPSRTTDTQYF.

This clone was seen a single time. V is TRBV5-4 and J is TRBJ1-1; 8 positions match TRBD1. The junction had 5 bases not matched to a gene; V was cut back by 3 bases and J by 1 base. The CDR3 runs to 15 residues. Germline CDR1 and CDR2: SGHNT and YYREEE (reference sequence). CDR3: CASSSWTGTNTEAFF. CDR3 DNA: TGTGCCAGCAGCTCCTGGACAGGGACGAACACTGAAGCTTTCTTT.